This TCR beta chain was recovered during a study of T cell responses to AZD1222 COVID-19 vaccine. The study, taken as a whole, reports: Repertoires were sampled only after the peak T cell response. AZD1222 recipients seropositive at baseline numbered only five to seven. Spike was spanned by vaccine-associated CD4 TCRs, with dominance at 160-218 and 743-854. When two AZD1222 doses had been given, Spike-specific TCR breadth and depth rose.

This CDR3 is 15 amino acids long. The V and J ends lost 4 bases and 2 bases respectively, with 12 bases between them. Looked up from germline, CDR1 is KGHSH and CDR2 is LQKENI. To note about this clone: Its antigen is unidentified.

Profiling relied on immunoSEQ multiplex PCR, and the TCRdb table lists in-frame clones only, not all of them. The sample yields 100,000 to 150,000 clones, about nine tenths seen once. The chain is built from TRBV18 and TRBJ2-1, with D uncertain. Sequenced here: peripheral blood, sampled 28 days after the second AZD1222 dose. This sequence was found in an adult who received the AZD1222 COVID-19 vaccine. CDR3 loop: CASSLLRGTYNEQFF. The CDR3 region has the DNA TGTGCCAGCTCACTTCTACGTGGAACCTACAATGAGCAGTTCTTC.